A selection of T cell receptor beta chains follows, all from one sample in a study of vaccination and CD4 T cells after COVID-19. TCRdb used MiXCR to reprocess the PCR reads, holding one entry per CDR3 protein. The table shows some 23,000 distinct CDR3 sequences, with 67% occurring only once. These TCRs are of unknown antigen specificity. The sample in question was CD4+ T cells from blood, cultured in vitro, obtained after SARS-CoV-2 vaccination. The receptors here all came from a human donor who received a COVID-19 vaccine. CDR3s include the opening cysteine and the closing phenylalanine or tryptophan. A D gene is named only where the DNA matches it firmly. Some rows mark clone size as missing; the rest say once, few, many or name a class of expanded clone.

CASSLLVGGNTEAFF	TGTGCCAGCAGCTTACTGGTAGGGGGGAACACTGAAGCTTTCTTT	NA	few	TRBV7-9	TRBJ1-1
CSARDLKKGPGTQYF	TGCAGTGCTAGAGATCTCAAGAAGGGGCCAGGGACCCAGTACTTC	NA	NA	TRBV20-1	TRBJ2-5
CASSIQRGGPETQYF	TGTGCCAGTAGTATCCAGCGGGGGGGCCCTGAGACCCAGTACTTC	TRBD2	NA	TRBV19	TRBJ2-5
CASSLAATGGASYGYTF	TGTGCCAGCAGCTTAGCTGCGACAGGGGGCGCAAGCTATGGCTACACCTTC	TRBD1	few	TRBV7-2	TRBJ1-2
CAWSVLWGRQETQYF	TGTGCCTGGAGTGTACTATGGGGAAGACAAGAGACCCAGTACTTC	NA	few	TRBV30	TRBJ2-5
CASSLVVESEQYF	TGTGCTAGCAGCTTAGTAGTGGAGAGCGAGCAGTACTTC	NA	NA	TRBV7-8	TRBJ2-7
CATSEARGQPQHF	TGTGCCACCAGTGAAGCCAGGGGGCAGCCCCAGCATTTT	TRBD1	NA	TRBV24-1	TRBJ1-5
CASSSSRGAEQYF	TGTGCCAGTAGTTCATCCCGGGGGGCCGAGCAGTACTTC	NA	NA	TRBV19	TRBJ2-7
CASSPAGLEMNTEAFF	TGTGCCAGCAGCCCTGCAGGGTTGGAAATGAACACTGAAGCTTTCTTT	NA	few	TRBV6-1	TRBJ1-1
CASTRDSGYTF	TGTGCCAGTACTCGCGACAGTGGCTACACCTTC	NA	NA	TRBV19	TRBJ1-2
CASSPGQGLNTGELFF	TGCGCCAGCAGCCCCGGACAGGGTCTGAACACCGGGGAGCTGTTTTTT	TRBD1	NA	TRBV23-1	TRBJ2-2
CSASSAGGGYEQYF	TGCAGTGCTAGTTCTGCAGGGGGTGGCTACGAGCAGTACTTC	TRBD1	NA	TRBV20-1	TRBJ2-7
CASSEGLAGTDTQYF	TGTGCCAGCAGTGAGGGACTAGCCGGCACAGATACGCAGTATTTT	TRBD2	NA	TRBV12-3/TRBV12-4	TRBJ2-3
CASSLARGRGDYGYTF	TGTGCCAGCAGCTTAGCGAGGGGCAGGGGCGACTATGGCTACACCTTC	NA	NA	TRBV7-8	TRBJ1-2
CASSYSMGVEYNEQFF	TGTGCCAGCAGTTACTCGATGGGGGTGGAATACAATGAGCAGTTCTTC	NA	NA	TRBV6-5	TRBJ2-1
CASSEFMGGAAIYNEQFF	TGCGCCAGCAGTGAGTTTATGGGCGGGGCTGCTATCTACAATGAGCAGTTCTTC	NA	NA	TRBV10-2	TRBJ2-1
CASRDGQGKTEAFF	TGTGCCAGCAGGGATGGACAGGGTAAAACTGAAGCTTTCTTT	TRBD1	NA	TRBV2	TRBJ1-1
CASRPVAQETQYF	TGTGCCAGCAGACCTGTAGCGCAAGAGACCCAGTACTTC	NA	NA	TRBV6-1	TRBJ2-5
CASSGSGNTIYF	TGTGCCAGTAGTGGATCTGGAAACACCATATATTTT	NA	NA	TRBV19	TRBJ1-3
CASSPRQVSEAFF	TGTGCCAGCAGTCCGCGACAGGTTTCTGAAGCTTTCTTT	NA	few	TRBV27	TRBJ1-1
CAISDWAGDKNQPQHF	TGTGCCATCAGTGATTGGGCAGGGGATAAGAATCAGCCCCAGCATTTT	NA	NA	TRBV10-3	TRBJ1-5
CASSATTGANTGELFF	TGTGCCAGCAGTGCTACGACAGGGGCGAACACCGGGGAGCTGTTTTTT	TRBD1	NA	TRBV6-4	TRBJ2-2
CASSYMRQGGGYTF	TGTGCCAGCAGTTACATGAGACAGGGTGGGGGCTACACCTTC	TRBD1	NA	TRBV6-5	TRBJ1-2
CASSLGFRDSLHYEQYF	TGTGCCAGCAGCTTAGGGTTCCGGGACTCATTACACTACGAGCAGTACTTC	NA	NA	TRBV11-2	TRBJ2-7
CASSRRTGGSYEQYF	TGTGCCAGCTCACGGCGGACAGGGGGCTCCTACGAGCAGTACTTC	TRBD1	NA	TRBV18	TRBJ2-7
CASSKDNGETQYF	TGTGCCAGCAGCAAGGACAATGGGGAGACCCAGTACTTC	NA	NA	TRBV21-1	TRBJ2-5
CASSQGWKGPRDRNTEAFF	TGTGCCAGCAGCCAAGGGTGGAAGGGGCCCAGGGACCGAAACACTGAAGCTTTCTTT	NA	NA	TRBV4-2	TRBJ1-1
CASSPGGFISPLNEKLFF	TGTGCCAGCAGCCCGGGGGGGTTCATCTCCCCTCTCAATGAAAAACTGTTTTTT	NA	NA	TRBV27	TRBJ1-4
CASTRVREAGQPQHF	TGTGCCAGCACCCGGGTAAGGGAGGCAGGTCAGCCCCAGCATTTT	NA	few	TRBV6-1	TRBJ1-5
CATRGGVDTQYF	TGTGCCACCAGGGGGGGGGTGGATACGCAGTATTTT	TRBD2	few	TRBV24-1	TRBJ2-3
CASSDLVGHAVGIAREQYF	TGTGCCAGCAGTGACCTAGTGGGACACGCGGTCGGTATTGCGAGGGAGCAGTACTTC	NA	NA	TRBV6-1	TRBJ2-7
CSAPRHRPDHSGNTIYF	TGCAGTGCCCCAAGACACCGCCCTGATCACTCTGGAAACACCATATATTTT	NA	NA	TRBV20-1	TRBJ1-3
CASSRDPASSYEQYF	TGTGCCAGTAGTAGGGACCCAGCGAGCTCCTACGAGCAGTACTTC	NA	NA	TRBV19	TRBJ2-7
CASSESGVVKLVEYGYTF	TGTGCCAGCAGCGAAAGCGGCGTTGTGAAATTAGTAGAGTATGGCTACACCTTC	NA	NA	TRBV21-1	TRBJ1-2
CASSPPGRGTEAFF	TGTGCCAGCAGCCCCCCGGGTCGCGGAACTGAAGCTTTCTTT	NA	NA	TRBV7-2	TRBJ1-1
CASRPGTGEVNEAFF	TGTGCCAGTAGGCCCGGGACAGGGGAGGTAAATGAAGCTTTCTTT	TRBD1	NA	TRBV19	TRBJ1-1